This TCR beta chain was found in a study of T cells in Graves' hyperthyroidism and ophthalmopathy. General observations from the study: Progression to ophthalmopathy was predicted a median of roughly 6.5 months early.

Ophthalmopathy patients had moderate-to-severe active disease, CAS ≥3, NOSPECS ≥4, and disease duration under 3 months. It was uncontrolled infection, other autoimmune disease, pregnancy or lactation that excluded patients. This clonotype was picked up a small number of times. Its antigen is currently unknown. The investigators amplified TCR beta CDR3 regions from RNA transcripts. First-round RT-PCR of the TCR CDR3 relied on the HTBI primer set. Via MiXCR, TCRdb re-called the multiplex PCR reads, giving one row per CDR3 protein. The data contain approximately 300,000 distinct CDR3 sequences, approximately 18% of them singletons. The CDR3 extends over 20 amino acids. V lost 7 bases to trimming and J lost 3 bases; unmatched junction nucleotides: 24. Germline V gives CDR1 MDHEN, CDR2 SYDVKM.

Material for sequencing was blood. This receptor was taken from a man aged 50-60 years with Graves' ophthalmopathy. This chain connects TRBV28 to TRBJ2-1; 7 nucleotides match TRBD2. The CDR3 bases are TGTGCCAGCACAGCGGGGACCCAGAAATGGCTAGCGAGTAGCTACAATGAGCAGTTCTTC. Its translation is CASTAGTQKWLASSYNEQFF.